The TCR beta chain described here comes from a study of T cells in Graves' hyperthyroidism and ophthalmopathy. Study details: Peripheral blood samples were taken at initial diagnosis, prior to any treatment. Study results and caveats: Most thyroid clonotypes expanded above 0.001 were also detected in blood.

Amplified TCR beta CDR3 regions derived from RNA transcripts. Primed by the HTBI set, a first-round RT-PCR was run on the TCR CDR3. Each CDR3 protein is one row after TCRdb ran MiXCR on the multiplex PCR reads. Of approximately 330,000 distinct CDR3 sequences in the sample, roughly 21% were seen once. Hyperthyroidism in the patients, aged 18 to 65, was newly diagnosed and under 2 months in duration. Uncontrolled infections, other autoimmune diseases, pregnancy or lactation led to exclusion of patients. This clonotype was picked up many times. No antigen is known for it. Germline CDR1 reads MNHNS; CDR2 reads SASEGT. The V segment lost 6 bases and the J segment 2 bases; nucleotides outside the gene matches: 9. The CDR3 is 15 residues long.

The TCR originated in a woman aged 45-65 years with Graves' hyperthyroidism. The gene calls are TRBV6-1 and TRBJ1-1, with 7 bases aligning to TRBD1. The sequenced sample was blood. CDR3 coding DNA: TGTGCCAGCAGAATTAATAGGGACAGAAACACTGAAGCTTTCTTT. It translates to CASRINRDRNTEAFF.